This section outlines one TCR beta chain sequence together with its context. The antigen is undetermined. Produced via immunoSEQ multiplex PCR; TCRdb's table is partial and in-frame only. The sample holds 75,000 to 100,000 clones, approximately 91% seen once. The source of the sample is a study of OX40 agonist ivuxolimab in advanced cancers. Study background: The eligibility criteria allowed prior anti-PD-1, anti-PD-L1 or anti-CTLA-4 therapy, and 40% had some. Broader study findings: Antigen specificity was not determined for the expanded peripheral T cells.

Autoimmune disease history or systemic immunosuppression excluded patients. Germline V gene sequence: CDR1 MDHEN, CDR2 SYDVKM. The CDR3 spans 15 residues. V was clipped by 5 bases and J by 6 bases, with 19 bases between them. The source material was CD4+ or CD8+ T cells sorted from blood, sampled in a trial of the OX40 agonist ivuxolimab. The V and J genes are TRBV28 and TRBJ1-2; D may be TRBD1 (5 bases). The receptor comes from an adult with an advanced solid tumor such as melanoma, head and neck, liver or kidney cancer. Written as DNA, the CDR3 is TGTGCCAGCAGTCCCCTGGGGGATCTGGCAGATGGCTACACCTTC. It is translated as CASSPLGDLADGYTF.